Following are 3 T cell receptor beta chains from one sample sequenced in a study of T-cell reconstitution after alpha-beta-depleted transplantation in children. Unique molecular identifiers were incorporated when the TCRbeta library was constructed. TCRdb reprocessed the PCR reads via MiXCR and lists one record per CDR3 protein. The profile covers 600,000 to 700,000 distinct CDR3 sequences, with about 12% appearing a single time and 0.79% taken by the ten largest. Sample: PBMCs, taken before TCRalphabeta/CD19-depleted stem cell transplant. These receptors all stem from a girl aged 2 to 10 with congenital amegakaryocytic thrombocytopenia, due to receive a stem cell transplant.

The V gene is TRBV10-3, the J gene TRBJ2-3, with D maybe TRBD2 (5 bases). Germline values: CDR1 ENHRY, CDR2 SYGVKD. The V gene lost 3 bases and the J gene lost 6 bases, with 13 bases spanning the gap. The CDR3 is made up of 14 amino acids. CDR3 sequence reads: CAISEKVSGDTQYF. In DNA, the CDR3 is TGTGCCATCAGTGAAAAGGTGTCGGGGGATACGCAGTATTTT.

J is TRBJ1-5 and V is TRBV30; 7 nucleotides agree with TRBD1. From germline, CDR1 is GTSNPN and CDR2 SVGIG (reference sequence). This CDR3 has 13 residues. Unmatched junction bases numbered 9, after V lost 5 bases and J lost 8 bases. The CDR3 protein is CAWRGTAGEPQHF. The CDR3, as DNA: TGTGCCTGGCGAGGGACAGCGGGGGAGCCCCAGCATTTT.

The genes are TRBV20-1 and TRBJ2-3; 14 bases match TRBD2. J gave up 3 bases and V 0 bases, and 11 bases lay outside the gene matches. The germline gives CDR1 DFQATT, CDR2 SNEGSKA (reference sequence). The CDR3 sequence is 19 residues long. The CDR3 DNA follows: TGCAGTGCTAGAGACGCTCAACCGGGACTAGCGGGAGATACAGATACGCAGTATTTT. Translation: CSARDAQPGLAGDTDTQYF.